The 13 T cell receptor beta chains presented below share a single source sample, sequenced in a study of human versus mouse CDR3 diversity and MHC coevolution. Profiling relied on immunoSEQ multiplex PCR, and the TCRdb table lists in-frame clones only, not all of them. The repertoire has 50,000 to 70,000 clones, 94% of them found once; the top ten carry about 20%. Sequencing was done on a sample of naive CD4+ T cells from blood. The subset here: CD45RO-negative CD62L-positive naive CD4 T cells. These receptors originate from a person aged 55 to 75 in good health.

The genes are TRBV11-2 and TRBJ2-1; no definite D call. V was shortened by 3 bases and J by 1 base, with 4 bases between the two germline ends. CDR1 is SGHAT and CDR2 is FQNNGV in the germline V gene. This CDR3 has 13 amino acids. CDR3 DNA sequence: TGTGCCAGCAGCTTCGGGTCCTACAATGAGCAGTTCTTC. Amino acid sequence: CASSFGSYNEQFF.

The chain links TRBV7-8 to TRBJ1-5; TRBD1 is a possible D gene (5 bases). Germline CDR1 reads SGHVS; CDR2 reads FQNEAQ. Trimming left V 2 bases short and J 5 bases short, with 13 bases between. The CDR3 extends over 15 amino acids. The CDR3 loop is CASSLRGRADQPQHF. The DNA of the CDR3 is TGTGCCAGCAGCTTACGGGGGAGAGCGGATCAGCCCCAGCATTTT.

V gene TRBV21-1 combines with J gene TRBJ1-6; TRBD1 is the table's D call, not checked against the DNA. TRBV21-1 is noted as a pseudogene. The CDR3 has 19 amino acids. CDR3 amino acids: CASGTGAVNPTNYNSPLHF. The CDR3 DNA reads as TGTGCCAGCGGGACAGGGGCCGTGAACCCGACGAACTATAATTCACCCCTCCACTTT.

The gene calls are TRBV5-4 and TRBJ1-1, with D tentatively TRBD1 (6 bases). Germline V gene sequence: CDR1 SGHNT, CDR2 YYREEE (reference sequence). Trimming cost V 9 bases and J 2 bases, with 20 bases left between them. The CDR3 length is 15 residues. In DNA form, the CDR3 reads TGTGCCACTATCCCCGGGGGGCGATCAAACACTGAAGCTTTCTTT. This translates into CATIPGGRSNTEAFF.

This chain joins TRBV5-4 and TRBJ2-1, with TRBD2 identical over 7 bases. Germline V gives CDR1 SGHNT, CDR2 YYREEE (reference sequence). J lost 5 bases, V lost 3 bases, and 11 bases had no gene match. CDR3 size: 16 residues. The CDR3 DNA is TGTGCCAGCAGCTCCGGAGCGGGACCCCCGGACAATGAGCAGTTCTTC. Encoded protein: CASSSGAGPPDNEQFF.

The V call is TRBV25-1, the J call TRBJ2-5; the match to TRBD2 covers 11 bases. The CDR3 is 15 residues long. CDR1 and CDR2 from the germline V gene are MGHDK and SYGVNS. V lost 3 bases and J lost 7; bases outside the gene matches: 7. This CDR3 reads CASSDSLAGGGTQYF. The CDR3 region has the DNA TGTGCCAGCAGTGATAGTCTAGCGGGAGGTGGGACCCAGTACTTC.

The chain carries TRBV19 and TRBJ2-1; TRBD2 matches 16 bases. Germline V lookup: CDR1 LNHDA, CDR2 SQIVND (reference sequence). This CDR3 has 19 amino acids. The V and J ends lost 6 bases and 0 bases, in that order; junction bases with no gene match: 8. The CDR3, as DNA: TGTGCCAGTAGAGCCTCGGGACTAGCGGGAGGGAACTCCTACAATGAGCAGTTCTTC. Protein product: CASRASGLAGGNSYNEQFF.

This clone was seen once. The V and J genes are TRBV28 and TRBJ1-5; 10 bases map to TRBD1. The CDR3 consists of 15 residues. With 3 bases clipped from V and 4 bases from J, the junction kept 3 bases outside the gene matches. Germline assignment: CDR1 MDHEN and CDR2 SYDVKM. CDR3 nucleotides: TGTGCCAGCAGTTTTTGGACAGGGGGTAATCAGCCCCAGCATTTT. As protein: CASSFWTGGNQPQHF.

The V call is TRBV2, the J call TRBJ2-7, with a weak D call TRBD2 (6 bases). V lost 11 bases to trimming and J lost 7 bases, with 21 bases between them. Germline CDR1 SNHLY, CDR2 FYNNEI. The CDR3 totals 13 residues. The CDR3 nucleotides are TGTGCCGCCGCGGGGATTTTGGGTTGGGAGCAGTACTTC. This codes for CAAAGILGWEQYF.

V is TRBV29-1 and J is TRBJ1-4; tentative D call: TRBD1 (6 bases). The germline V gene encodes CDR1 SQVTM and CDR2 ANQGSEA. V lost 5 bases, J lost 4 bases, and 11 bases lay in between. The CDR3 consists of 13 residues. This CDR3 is CSVRTDLNEKLFF. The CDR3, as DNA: TGCAGCGTTCGGACAGACCTTAATGAAAAACTGTTTTTT.

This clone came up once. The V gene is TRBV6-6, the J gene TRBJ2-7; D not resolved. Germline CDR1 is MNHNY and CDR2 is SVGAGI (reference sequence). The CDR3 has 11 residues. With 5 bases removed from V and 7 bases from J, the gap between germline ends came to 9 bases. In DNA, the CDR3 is TGTGCCAGCAGTCTCAGATCAGAGCAGTACTTC. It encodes CASSLRSEQYF.

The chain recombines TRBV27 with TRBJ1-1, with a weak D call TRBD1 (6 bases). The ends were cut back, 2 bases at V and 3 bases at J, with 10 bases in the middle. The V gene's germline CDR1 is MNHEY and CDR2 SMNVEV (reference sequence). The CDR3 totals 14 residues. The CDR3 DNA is TGTGCCAGCAGTTTACACAGGGCGGACACTGAAGCTTTCTTT. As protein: CASSLHRADTEAFF.

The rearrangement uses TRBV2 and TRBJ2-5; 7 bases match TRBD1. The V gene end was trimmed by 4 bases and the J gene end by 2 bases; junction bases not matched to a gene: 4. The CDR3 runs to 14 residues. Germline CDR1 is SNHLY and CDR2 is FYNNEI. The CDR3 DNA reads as TGTGCCAGCAGTGGACAGGGAGAACAAGAGACCCAGTACTTC. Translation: CASSGQGEQETQYF.